The present TCR beta chain was sequenced within a study of T cells in localized non-small cell lung cancer. General study findings and limits: A median of about 52 clones ranked among the top 100 in tumor appeared in adjacent lung. Higher blood T cell density went with longer overall survival. Multi-region tumor sequencing was not done, so intratumor heterogeneity could not be excluded. In uninvolved adjacent lung, T cell clonality reached its highest value, exceeding tumor.

With respect to this clone: What it binds is not known.

Germline loops: CDR1 SGHRS, CDR2 YFSETQ. The CDR3 is 11 residues long. Trimming took 6 bases from V and 6 from J, leaving 8 bases between them. The method was immunoSEQ multiplex PCR; TCRdb's version includes in-frame clones alone and lacks a portion of them. The profile shows tens of thousands of clones, about four fifths of them singletons. The chain has TRBV5-1 and TRBJ2-3; perhaps TRBD2 as D (5 bases). This sequence was found in a male donor at least 60 years old with stage III squamous cell lung carcinoma. The starting material was peripheral blood, obtained before any cancer treatment. The CDR3 protein is CASKGVDTQYF. CDR3 bases: TGCGCCAGCAAGGGAGTGGATACGCAGTATTTT.